This entry describes one T cell receptor (beta chain). Library preparation (for TCRbeta) was performed with unique molecular identifiers. TCRdb called the PCR reads again in MiXCR, with one record for every CDR3 protein. Of approximately 520,000 distinct CDR3 sequences in the sample, approximately 29% were seen once. The source of the sample is a study of T-cell reconstitution after alpha-beta-depleted transplantation in children. Germline assignment: CDR1 MNHEY and CDR2 SMNVEV (reference sequence). The CDR3 length is 13 residues. V was shortened by 2 bases and J by 8 bases, with 12 bases between the two germline ends.

The TCR originated in a human donor who donated a stem cell graft to a child with aplastic anemia. The chain recombines TRBV27 with TRBJ1-1; D may be TRBD1 (5 bases). This sample comprised PBMCs from the stem cell graft donor, obtained from the stem cell graft. In DNA form, the CDR3 reads TGTGCCAGCAGTTTACCCGGACATCCGGAAGCTTTCTTT. Its translation is CASSLPGHPEAFF.